There are many counts of the clone carrying this TCR beta chain. The data originate from a study of T cells after yellow fever vaccination. TCRdb used MiXCR to reprocess the 5' RACE reads, holding one entry per CDR3 protein. The data show 600,000 to 750,000 distinct CDR3 sequences, roughly 12% seen once. This CDR3 is 13 amino acids long. From germline, CDR1 is MNHNY and CDR2 SVGAGI (reference sequence). With 5 bases removed from V and 4 bases from J, the gap between germline ends came to 12 bases. Specimen: PBMCs, collected on the day of the yellow fever booster vaccination. This chain joins TRBV6-6 and TRBJ2-7, with a possible D match to TRBD1 (6 bases). This clonotype was obtained from a man younger than 40 who received the YFV17D yellow fever vaccine. The CDR3 region has the DNA TGTGCCAGCAGTGCAACAGGGCGGTACGAGCAGTACTTC. Amino acids: CASSATGRYEQYF.